These 29 T cell receptor beta chains share one sample of origin, sequenced in a study of blood T cell repertoires in COVID-19. Only in-frame clones appear in the TCRdb table, and some are missing; sequencing was by immunoSEQ multiplex PCR. The sample has 150,000 to 200,000 clones; about 84% are singletons. Input material: peripheral blood. The receptor set was obtained from a person in their 70s with COVID-19, enrolled during active disease.

This chain joins TRBV5-5 and TRBJ1-4, with a possible D match to TRBD1 (5 bases). Between the trimmed V and J ends, which lost 3 bases and 7 bases, there was a span of 13 bases. CDR3 length: 14 residues. CDR1 and CDR2 from the germline V gene are SGHKS and YYEKEE (reference sequence). CDR3 coding DNA: TGTGCCAGCAGCTCATCAGGGTTGGTTGAAAAACTGTTTTTT. As protein: CASSSSGLVEKLFF.

This clone was seen a single time. J is TRBJ2-7 and V is TRBV29-1; the D is unclear. CDR3 size: 10 residues. Germline values: CDR1 SQVTM, CDR2 ANQGSEA. Trimming took off 4 bases at V and 2 bases at J, with 3 bases between the two ends. The CDR3 region is CSVVTYEQYF. The DNA of the CDR3 is TGCAGCGTTGTAACCTACGAGCAGTACTTC.

The chain is built from TRBV4-1 and TRBJ1-6, with 7 bases matching TRBD1. CDR3 size: 16 residues. Per germline, CDR1 MGHRA and CDR2 YSYEKL. V was pared by 1 base and J by 9 bases, with 9 bases of the junction left unmatched. CDR3 region: CASSQVGAGGFSPLHF. The CDR3 DNA follows: TGCGCCAGCAGCCAAGTAGGGGCAGGGGGTTTTTCACCCCTCCACTTT.

This clone has a single count. The V gene is TRBV5-1, the J gene TRBJ2-6, with no clear D. The V and J ends lost 4 bases and 0 bases respectively, with 11 bases between them. Looked up from germline, CDR1 is SGHRS and CDR2 is YFSETQ. This CDR3 spans 16 amino acids. The CDR3 sequence: CASSPTAGSGANVLTF. The CDR3 DNA reads TGCGCCAGCAGCCCTACCGCAGGCTCTGGGGCCAACGTCCTGACTTTC.

The CDR3 protein is CASSDPTPTGTRPQHF. CDR3 in DNA: TGTGCCAGCAGCGACCCAACACCGACAGGCACGAGGCCCCAGCATTTT. V gene TRBV2 combines with J gene TRBJ1-5; maybe TRBD1 (6 bases). The CDR3 is 16 residues long. Trimming took off 6 bases at V and 9 bases at J, with 24 bases between the two ends. Germline values: CDR1 SNHLY, CDR2 FYNNEI.

This clone turned up a few times. The V and J genes are TRBV5-8 and TRBJ2-2; tentatively, D is TRBD1 (5 bases). Germline CDR1 SGHTS, CDR2 YDEGEE. V lost 5 bases to trimming and J lost 1 base, with 15 bases between them. The CDR3 has 16 amino acids. CDR3 bases: TGTGCCAGCAGACAGCAAACAGGATGGAACACCGGGGAGCTGTTTTTT. It is translated as CASRQQTGWNTGELFF.

V and J are TRBV20-1 and TRBJ1-4; D remains ambiguous. The CDR3 spans 11 residues. Germline CDR1 is DFQATT and CDR2 is SNEGSKA (reference sequence). The germline V and J ends were trimmed by 5 bases and 8 bases, with 9 bases remaining between them. This CDR3 reads CSARGNEKLFF. CDR3 nucleotide sequence: TGCAGTGCTCGGGGAAACGAAAAACTGTTTTTT.

The chain combines TRBV7-2 with TRBJ2-6; 7 bases match TRBD2. V was clipped by 4 bases and J by 13 bases; unmatched bases: 7. CDR1 and CDR2 (germline): SGHTA, FQGNSA. CDR3 size: 13 residues. This CDR3 reads CASSSVGREVLTF. The CDR3 DNA reads as TGTGCCAGCAGCTCCGTAGGGAGGGAGGTCCTGACTTTC.

The chain joins TRBV11-2 to TRBJ2-3, with D maybe TRBD1 (7 bases). This CDR3 comprises 15 residues. CDR1 is SGHAT, CDR2 FQNNGV, per germline. V lost 4 bases, J lost 0 bases, and 11 bases lay in between. The CDR3 spells CASSSEGASTDTQYF. CDR3 in DNA: TGTGCCAGCAGCTCGGAGGGGGCTAGCACAGATACGCAGTATTTT.

This clone has only one observation. The chain combines TRBV29-1 with TRBJ1-2; 11 nucleotides agree with TRBD1. The V segment lost 4 bases and the J segment 7 bases; nucleotides outside the gene matches: 5. This CDR3 comprises 13 residues. Germline V gives CDR1 SQVTM, CDR2 ANQGSEA. The CDR3 bases are TGCAGCGTTGGAGGACAGGGGGCGTCTGGCTACACCTTC. The encoded protein is CSVGGQGASGYTF.

The genes are TRBV28 and TRBJ2-3; D is possibly TRBD2 (5 bases). The V end lost 6 bases, the J end lost 10 bases, and 17 bases lay between the germline ends. Germline lookup yields CDR1 MDHEN and CDR2 SYDVKM. The CDR3 is 13 amino acids. The CDR3, as DNA: TGTGCCAGCAGGAGCTCAGGAGGCCTTGCGCAGTATTTT. Its translation: CASRSSGGLAQYF.

J is TRBJ1-4 and V is TRBV7-9, with TRBD1 as a possible D gene (5 bases). This CDR3 is built from 12 residues. The V end lost 2 bases, the J end lost 12 bases, and 10 bases lay between the germline ends. CDR1 and CDR2 (germline): SEHNR, FQNEAQ (reference sequence). The CDR3 sequence is CASSLPDSQLFF. The CDR3 coding sequence is TGTGCCAGCAGCTTACCAGACAGTCAACTGTTTTTT. Combining the CDR3 with reference TRBV7-9 and TRBJ1-4 gives the whole variable domain DTGVSQNPRHKITKRGQNVTFRCDPISEHNRLYWYRQTLGQGPEFLTYFQNEAQLEKSRLLSDRFSAERPKGSFSTLEIQRTEQGDSAMYLCASSLPDSQLFFGSGTQLSVL.

The gene calls are TRBV7-2 and TRBJ1-4; possibly TRBD1 for D (6 bases). The V end lost 1 base, the J end lost 15 bases, and 15 bases lay between the germline ends. This CDR3 comprises 13 residues. The V gene's germline CDR1 is SGHTA and CDR2 FQGNSA. The CDR3 DNA sequence: TGTGCCAGCAGCTTAGATTCCAGGGGTGGGGTGTTTTTT. Amino acids: CASSLDSRGGVFF.

The chain is built from TRBV6-2 or TRBV6-3 and TRBJ1-5, with unresolved D. The V end lost 6 bases, the J end lost 6 bases, and 21 bases lay between the germline ends. Germline CDR1 reads MNHEY; CDR2 reads SVGEGT. The CDR3 is made up of 16 amino acids. CDR3 coding DNA: TGTGCCAGCAGCCTTCCGAGAGGAGTAGCGGGTCAGCCCCAGCATTTT. Translating gives CASSLPRGVAGQPQHF.

This chain uses TRBV7-7 with TRBJ2-5; TRBD2 aligns across 12 bases. After removal of 5 bases from V and 3 bases from J, the junction contained 13 bases not matched to a gene. Germline loops: CDR1 SSHAT, CDR2 FNYEAQ (reference sequence). This CDR3 has 18 residues. The CDR3 protein is CASSQPLAGGGMEETQYF. The CDR3 DNA sequence: TGTGCCAGCAGCCAGCCCCTAGCGGGGGGGGGTATGGAAGAGACCCAGTACTTC.

The J gene is TRBJ1-1, the V gene TRBV28; D ambiguous. CDR3 length: 14 amino acids. V lost 2 bases, J lost 0 bases, and 7 bases lay in between. CDR1 is MDHEN and CDR2 is SYDVKM in the germline V gene. CDR3 in DNA: TGTGCCAGCAGTTTAGTGGCTCTGAACACTGAAGCTTTCTTT. This encodes CASSLVALNTEAFF.

This sequence joins TRBV29-1 and TRBJ2-4, with D tentatively TRBD2 (5 bases). V was shortened by 6 bases and J by 3 bases, with 18 bases between the two germline ends. Germline CDR1 is SQVTM and CDR2 is ANQGSEA. This CDR3 is 15 amino acids long. Here the CDR3 DNA reads TGCAGCGTGGACGGACTCGGAGGAGGCAAAAACATTCAGTACTTC. Its translation is CSVDGLGGGKNIQYF.

This chain links TRBV7-9 with TRBJ2-2; D perhaps matches TRBD2 (6 bases). The CDR3 length is 16 residues. Trimming cost V 6 bases and J 6 bases, with 20 bases left between them. The germline gives CDR1 SEHNR, CDR2 FQNEAQ (reference sequence). CDR3 sequence: CASSRRGLVSAGELFF. The DNA of the CDR3 is TGTGCCAGCAGTCGGAGGGGCCTGGTTAGCGCCGGGGAGCTGTTTTTT.

This chain uses TRBV21-1 with TRBJ1-5; TRBD1, the table's D call, was not compared with the DNA. TRBV21-1 is a pseudogene. The CDR3 length is 15 residues. The CDR3 nucleotides are TGTGCCAGTGACACGGTCAGGGCCAGCAATCAGCCCCAGCATTTT. This gives the protein CASDTVRASNQPQHF.

J is TRBJ1-5 and V is TRBV19, with D possibly being TRBD1 (5 bases). With 1 base removed from V and 5 bases from J, the gap between germline ends came to 12 bases. Germline V gene sequence: CDR1 LNHDA, CDR2 SQIVND (reference sequence). The CDR3 is 15 residues long. The CDR3 spells CASSIVPGEDQPQHF. Written as DNA, the CDR3 is TGTGCCAGTAGTATAGTTCCGGGGGAGGATCAGCCCCAGCATTTT.

V is TRBV2 and J is TRBJ1-1; D is perhaps TRBD1 (6 bases). Germline loops: CDR1 SNHLY, CDR2 FYNNEI. The CDR3 spans 14 residues. The germline V and J ends were trimmed by 2 bases and 10 bases, with 17 bases remaining between them. CDR3 amino acids: CASSENLGGRRAFF. The CDR3 bases are TGTGCCAGCAGTGAAAATCTTGGGGGCCGCCGAGCTTTCTTT.

V gene TRBV27 combines with J gene TRBJ2-3; maybe TRBD1 (6 bases). Looked up from germline, CDR1 is MNHEY and CDR2 is SMNVEV (reference sequence). This CDR3 has 13 amino acids. V was shortened by 5 bases and J by 6 bases, with 12 bases between the two germline ends. This CDR3 reads CASSATGTDTQYF. The CDR3 coding sequence is TGTGCCAGCAGTGCAACAGGGACCGATACGCAGTATTTT.

The rearrangement links TRBV5-1 to TRBJ2-2; a possible D gene is TRBD2 (7 bases). The CDR3 consists of 15 residues. Trimming cost V 2 bases and J 6 bases, with 14 bases left between them. Germline V gives CDR1 SGHRS, CDR2 YFSETQ. This CDR3 is CASSFAGAGAGELFF. DNA for the CDR3: TGCGCCAGCAGCTTCGCGGGGGCGGGTGCCGGGGAGCTGTTTTTT.

The sample holds one count of this clone. CDR3 sequence (DNA): TGTGCCAGCAGTGAGGGGACAGCCCGACCCTTCGGCTACACCTTC. Amino acids: CASSEGTARPFGYTF. This chain uses TRBV6-1 with TRBJ1-2, with 7 bases that match TRBD1. The V gene end was trimmed by 3 bases and the J gene end by 8 bases; junction bases not matched to a gene: 12. This CDR3 spans 15 amino acids. Germline V gene lookup returns CDR1 MNHNS and CDR2 SASEGT.

The chain has TRBV6-5 and TRBJ2-7; tentative D call: TRBD2 (5 bases). Trimming pared 4 bases from V and 0 bases from J, leaving 10 bases between. Germline CDR1 is MNHEY and CDR2 is SVGAGI. CDR3 length equals 14 residues. The CDR3 region is CASSSSGPSYEQYF. The DNA for the CDR3 is TGTGCCAGCAGTTCGAGCGGACCCTCCTACGAGCAGTACTTC.

The chain uses TRBV28 and TRBJ2-3; 9 bases agree with TRBD2. Unmatched junction bases numbered 5, after V lost 3 bases and J lost 1 base. The CDR3 is 16 residues long. Looked up from germline, CDR1 is MDHEN and CDR2 is SYDVKM. CDR3 residues: CASSLPASGGTDTQYF. DNA for the CDR3: TGTGCCAGCAGTTTGCCCGCTAGCGGGGGCACAGATACGCAGTATTTT.

This clone appeared a few times. This rearrangement joins TRBV28 to TRBJ1-1, with 8 positions matching TRBD1. This CDR3 contains 14 residues. J was trimmed by 5 bases and V by 6 bases; bases with no gene match: 8. The V gene's germline CDR1 is MDHEN and CDR2 SYDVKM. CDR3 in amino acids: CASRTRGQGTEAFF. CDR3 in DNA: TGTGCCAGCAGGACCAGGGGGCAGGGGACTGAAGCTTTCTTT.

J is TRBJ2-5 and V is TRBV11-3; TRBD1 might be the D (6 bases). The CDR3 totals 12 residues. Germline-derived CDR1 and CDR2 are SGHNT and YENEEA. V lost 5 bases and J 6 bases, leaving 10 bases between the germline ends. The CDR3 here is CASSVQGQTQYF. Written as DNA, the CDR3 is TGTGCCAGCAGCGTACAGGGACAGACCCAGTACTTC.

This clone was detected once. V and J are TRBV5-4 and TRBJ1-1; TRBD1 matches at 7 bases. The germline V gene encodes CDR1 SGHNT and CDR2 YYREEE (reference sequence). The CDR3 is made up of 15 amino acids. V lost 3 bases and J lost 3; bases outside the gene matches: 8. The CDR3 loop is CASSSPGQTYTEAFF. The DNA for the CDR3 is TGTGCCAGCAGCTCACCGGGACAGACTTACACTGAAGCTTTCTTT.